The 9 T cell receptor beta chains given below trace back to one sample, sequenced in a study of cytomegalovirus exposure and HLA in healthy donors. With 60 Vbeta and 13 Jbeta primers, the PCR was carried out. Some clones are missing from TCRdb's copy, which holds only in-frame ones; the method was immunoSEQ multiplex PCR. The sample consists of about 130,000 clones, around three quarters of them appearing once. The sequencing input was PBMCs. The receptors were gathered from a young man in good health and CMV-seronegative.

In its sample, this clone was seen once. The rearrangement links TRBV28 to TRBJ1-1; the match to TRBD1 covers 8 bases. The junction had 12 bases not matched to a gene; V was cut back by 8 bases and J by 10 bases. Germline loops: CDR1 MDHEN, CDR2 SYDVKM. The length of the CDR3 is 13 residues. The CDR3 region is CASVDRAKWGAFF. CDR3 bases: TGTGCCAGCGTGGACAGGGCAAAATGGGGAGCTTTCTTT.

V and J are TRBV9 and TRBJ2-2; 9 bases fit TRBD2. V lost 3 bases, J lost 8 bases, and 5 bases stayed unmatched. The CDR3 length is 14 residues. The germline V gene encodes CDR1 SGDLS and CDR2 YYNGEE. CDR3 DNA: TGTGCCAGCAGCGGCGATAGCGGGAGTGGGGAGCTGTTTTTT. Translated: CASSGDSGSGELFF.

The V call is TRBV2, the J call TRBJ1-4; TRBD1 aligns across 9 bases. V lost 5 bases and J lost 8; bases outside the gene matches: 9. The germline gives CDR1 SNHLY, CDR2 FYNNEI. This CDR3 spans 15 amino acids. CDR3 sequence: CASSNIQGAEEKLFF. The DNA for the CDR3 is TGTGCCAGCAGTAACATACAGGGGGCGGAAGAAAAACTGTTTTTT.

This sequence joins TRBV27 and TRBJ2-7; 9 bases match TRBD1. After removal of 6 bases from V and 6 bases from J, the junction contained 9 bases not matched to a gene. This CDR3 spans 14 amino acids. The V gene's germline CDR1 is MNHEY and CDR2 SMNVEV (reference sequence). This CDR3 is CASSSDNRGREQYF. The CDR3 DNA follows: TGTGCCAGCAGCTCAGACAACAGGGGGCGCGAGCAGTACTTC.

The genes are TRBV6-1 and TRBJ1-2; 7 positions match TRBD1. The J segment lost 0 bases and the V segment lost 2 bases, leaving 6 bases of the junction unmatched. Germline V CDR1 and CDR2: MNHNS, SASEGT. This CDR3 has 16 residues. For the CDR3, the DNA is TGTGCCAGCAGTGAAACAGGGGACCCATCTAACTATGGCTACACCTTC. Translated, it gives CASSETGDPSNYGYTF.

The CDR3 coding sequence is TGTGCCAGCACCGAGAACGGAGGGGGCAATGACTATGGCTACACCTTC. Translating gives CASTENGGGNDYGYTF. The chain links TRBV7-2 to TRBJ1-2; 7 nucleotides match TRBD1. The V gene end was trimmed by 7 bases and the J gene end by 3 bases; junction bases not matched to a gene: 14. This CDR3 has 16 residues. The germline CDR1 and CDR2 sequences are SGHTA and FQGNSA.

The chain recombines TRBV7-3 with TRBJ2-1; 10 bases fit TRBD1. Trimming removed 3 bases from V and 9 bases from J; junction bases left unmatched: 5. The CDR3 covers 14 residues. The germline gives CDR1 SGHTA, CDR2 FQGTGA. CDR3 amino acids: CASSLTGGRSEQFF. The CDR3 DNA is TGTGCCAGCAGCTTGACAGGGGGCCGTAGTGAGCAGTTCTTC.

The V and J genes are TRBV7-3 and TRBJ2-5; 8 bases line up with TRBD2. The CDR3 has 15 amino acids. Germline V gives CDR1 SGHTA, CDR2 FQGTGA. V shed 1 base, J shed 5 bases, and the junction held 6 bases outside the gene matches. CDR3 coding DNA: TGTGCCAGCAGCTTAATTGGGACTAGTCGGGAGACCCAGTACTTC. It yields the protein CASSLIGTSRETQYF.

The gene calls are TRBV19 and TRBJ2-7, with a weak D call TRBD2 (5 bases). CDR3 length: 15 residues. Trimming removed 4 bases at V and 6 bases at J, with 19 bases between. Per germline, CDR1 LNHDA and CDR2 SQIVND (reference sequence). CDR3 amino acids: CASSRRTGLAFEQYF. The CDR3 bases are TGTGCCAGTAGTAGGAGGACGGGATTGGCCTTCGAGCAGTACTTC.